Below are 6 T cell receptor beta chains sequenced from a single sample in a study of blood T cells in healthy people across ages. It was with a sample-barcoded 5' primer and a J-beta primer mix that a second PCR of about 7 to 12 cycles was run. TCRdb re-derived calls from the 5' RACE reads in MiXCR, one entry per CDR3 protein. The table includes around 900,000 distinct CDR3 sequences, roughly 26% detected once. Material: blood. The receptors were sampled from a woman older than 75 in good health.

This clonotype has only one observation. It may be a read error: a sequence one base away is much more abundant. In nucleotides, the CDR3 is TGCGCCAGCAGCCCATTAGGACTAGCGAGGGGCACAGATACGCAGTATTTT. Its translation is CASSPLGLARGTDTQYF. The chain couples TRBV5-1 to TRBJ2-3; 9 positions agree with TRBD2. This CDR3 spans 17 amino acids. Germline trimming cut 4 bases from V and 1 base from J; bases unmatched to any gene: 10. Germline CDR1 SGHRS, CDR2 YFSETQ.

Comment on this clonotype: A read error may account for a junction end that differs from germline. The rearrangement links TRBV18 to TRBJ1-1; 8 nucleotides line up with TRBD1. Per the germline V gene, CDR1 is KGHSH and CDR2 is LQKENI. This CDR3 has 15 amino acids. CDR3 sequence: CASSRETGVNTEAFF. The CDR3 bases are TGTGCCAGCTCACGCGAGACAGGGGTGAATACTGAAGCTTTCTTT. The whole variable domain, remainder taken from reference TRBV18 and TRBJ1-1, is NAGVMQNPRHLVRRRGQEARLRCSPMKGHSHVYWYRQLPEEGLKFMVYLQKENIIDESGMPKERFSAEFPKEGPSILRIQQVVRGDSAAYFCASSRETGVNTEAFFGQGTRLTVV.

The rearrangement uses TRBV9 and TRBJ2-2; weak D call: TRBD1 (6 bases). Germline V lookup: CDR1 SGDLS, CDR2 YYNGEE. The ends were cut back, 3 bases at V and 6 bases at J, with 12 bases in the middle. This CDR3 region has 14 residues. CDR3 in amino acids: CASSAVGASGELFF. The CDR3 nucleotides read TGTGCCAGCAGCGCCGTGGGGGCTTCCGGGGAGCTGTTTTTT.

The rearrangement joins TRBV9 to TRBJ1-6; 10 bases are shared with TRBD1. V lost 2 bases to trimming and J lost 9 bases; unmatched junction nucleotides: 2. The CDR3 has 14 residues. CDR1 is SGDLS, CDR2 YYNGEE, per germline. CDR3 sequence (DNA): TGTGCCAGCAGCGTTCGACAGGGGGCTTCACCCCTCCACTTT. Residues: CASSVRQGASPLHF.

Worth noting for this clonotype: Just one base apart from a much larger clone, this may be a read error. The chain employs TRBV4-3 and TRBJ1-2; unclear D gene. This CDR3 region has 13 residues. Germline-derived CDR1 and CDR2 are LGHNA and YSLEER. Written as DNA, the CDR3 is TGCACCAGCAGCCAAGCAGTAGGTGACGGCTACACCTTC. The encoded protein is CTSSQAVGDGYTF.

The chain employs TRBV27 and TRBJ1-6; 9 positions match TRBD1. V shed 5 bases and J 8 bases; nucleotides not matched to a gene: 4. The CDR3 spans 14 residues. From germline, CDR1 is MNHEY and CDR2 SMNVEV (reference sequence). The CDR3 sequence: CASSRDREYSPLHF. CDR3 DNA: TGTGCCAGCAGTAGGGACAGGGAATATTCACCCCTCCACTTT.